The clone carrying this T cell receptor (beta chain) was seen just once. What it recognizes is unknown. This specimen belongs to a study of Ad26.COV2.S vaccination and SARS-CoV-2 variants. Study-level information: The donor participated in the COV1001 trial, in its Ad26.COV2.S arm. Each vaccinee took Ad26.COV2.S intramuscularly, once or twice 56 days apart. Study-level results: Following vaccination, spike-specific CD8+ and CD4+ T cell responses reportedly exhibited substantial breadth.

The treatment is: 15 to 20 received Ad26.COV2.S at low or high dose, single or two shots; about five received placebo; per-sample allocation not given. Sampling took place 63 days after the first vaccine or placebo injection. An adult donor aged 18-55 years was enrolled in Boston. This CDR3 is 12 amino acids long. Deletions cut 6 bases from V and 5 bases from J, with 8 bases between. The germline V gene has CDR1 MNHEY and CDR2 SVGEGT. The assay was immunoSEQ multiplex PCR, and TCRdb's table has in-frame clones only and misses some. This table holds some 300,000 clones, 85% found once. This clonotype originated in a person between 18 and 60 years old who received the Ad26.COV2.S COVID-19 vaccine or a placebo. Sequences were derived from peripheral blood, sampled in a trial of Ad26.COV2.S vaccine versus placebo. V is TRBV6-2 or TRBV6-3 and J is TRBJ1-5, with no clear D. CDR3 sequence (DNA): TGTGCCAGCAGCACCTCCTATCAGCCCCAGCATTTT. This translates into CASSTSYQPQHF.